Listed below are T cell receptor beta chains from one sample, sequenced in a study of T cells in Graves' hyperthyroidism and ophthalmopathy. TCRdb reprocessed the multiplex PCR reads via MiXCR and lists one record per CDR3 protein. The repertoire consists of 690,000 or so distinct CDR3 sequences, with around 20% occurring once and the leading ten covering 16%. Sequences were obtained from blood. The origin of the receptors is a woman aged 50 to 60 with Graves' hyperthyroidism that later progressed to Graves' ophthalmopathy. CDR3s include the opening cysteine and the closing phenylalanine or tryptophan. D genes are given only for firm matches. Only part of the rows carry a size: once, few, many, or a class if the clone is expanded.

abundance: NA
d_gene: NA
j_gene: TRBJ1-2
v_gene: TRBV5-1
CDR3aa: CASSPLNGGYGYTF
CDR3nt: TGCGCCAGCAGCCCCCTTAACGGGGGCTATGGCTACACCTTC

abundance: NA
d_gene: NA
j_gene: TRBJ1-1
v_gene: TRBV20-1
CDR3aa: CSARDSGRESTEAFF
CDR3nt: TGCAGTGCTAGAGATTCGGGCAGGGAGAGCACTGAAGCTTTCTTT

abundance: NA
d_gene: TRBD2
j_gene: TRBJ2-5
v_gene: TRBV19
CDR3aa: CASSRPLAGGQETQYF
CDR3nt: TGTGCCAGTAGTAGGCCTCTAGCGGGGGGTCAAGAGACCCAGTACTTC

abundance: few
d_gene: TRBD1
j_gene: TRBJ1-1
v_gene: TRBV19
CDR3aa: CASSALYRGEDTEAFF
CDR3nt: TGTGCCAGTAGTGCCCTCTACAGGGGAGAGGACACTGAAGCTTTCTTT

abundance: NA
d_gene: TRBD2
j_gene: TRBJ2-1
v_gene: TRBV20-1
CDR3aa: CSAIGLAGGTQFF
CDR3nt: TGCAGTGCTATCGGGCTAGCGGGGGGCACACAGTTCTTC

abundance: NA
d_gene: NA
j_gene: TRBJ2-1
v_gene: TRBV20-1
CDR3aa: CSASVGRASYNEQFF
CDR3nt: TGCAGTGCTAGCGTGGGGCGGGCCTCCTACAATGAGCAGTTCTTC

abundance: NA
d_gene: NA
j_gene: TRBJ1-6
v_gene: TRBV7-2
CDR3aa: CASSKYRVQARSSYNSPLHF
CDR3nt: TGTGCCAGCAGCAAGTACAGGGTCCAGGCCCGGAGCTCCTACAATTCACCCCTCCACTTT

abundance: NA
d_gene: NA
j_gene: TRBJ2-1
v_gene: TRBV7-9
CDR3aa: CASSLATYPPRGALGRGRYNEQFF
CDR3nt: TGTGCCAGCAGCTTAGCCACTTACCCCCCTAGGGGGGCCCTTGGCAGGGGGAGATACAATGAGCAGTTCTTC

abundance: many
d_gene: NA
j_gene: TRBJ1-1
v_gene: TRBV19
CDR3aa: CASSGDWREAFF
CDR3nt: TGTGCCAGTAGTGGGGATTGGAGGGAAGCTTTCTTT

abundance: many
d_gene: NA
j_gene: TRBJ1-1
v_gene: TRBV11-2
CDR3aa: CASSLEQGVEAFF
CDR3nt: TGTGCCAGCAGCTTGGAACAGGGCGTTGAAGCTTTCTTT

abundance: few
d_gene: NA
j_gene: TRBJ2-1
v_gene: TRBV27
CDR3aa: CASSRDIESYNEQFF
CDR3nt: TGTGCCAGCAGCCGGGACATCGAGTCCTACAATGAGCAGTTCTTC

abundance: NA
d_gene: NA
j_gene: TRBJ1-5
v_gene: TRBV15
CDR3aa: CATSRNTFNQPQHF
CDR3nt: TGTGCCACCAGCAGGAACACGTTCAATCAGCCCCAGCATTTT

abundance: few
d_gene: NA
j_gene: TRBJ1-2
v_gene: TRBV6-2/TRBV6-3
CDR3aa: CASSYPETRDYGYTF
CDR3nt: TGTGCCAGCAGTTACCCTGAGACTAGGGACTATGGCTACACCTTC

abundance: NA
d_gene: TRBD1
j_gene: TRBJ2-7
v_gene: TRBV4-1
CDR3aa: CASSAHGTAKSYEQYF
CDR3nt: TGCGCCAGCAGCGCCCACGGGACAGCCAAATCCTACGAGCAGTACTTC

abundance: few
d_gene: TRBD2
j_gene: TRBJ2-3
v_gene: TRBV3-1
CDR3aa: CASSPSGAITDTQYF
CDR3nt: TGTGCCAGCAGCCCTAGCGGGGCCATCACAGATACGCAGTATTTT

abundance: many
d_gene: TRBD1
j_gene: TRBJ2-5
v_gene: TRBV18
CDR3aa: CASSPPTGAEKTQYF
CDR3nt: TGTGCCAGCTCACCACCGACAGGGGCGGAAAAGACCCAGTACTTC

abundance: NA
d_gene: NA
j_gene: TRBJ1-5
v_gene: TRBV6-1
CDR3aa: CASSDPGGGFTPQHF
CDR3nt: TGTGCCAGCAGTGATCCCGGTGGGGGTTTTACGCCCCAGCATTTT

abundance: many
d_gene: NA
j_gene: TRBJ2-1
v_gene: TRBV2
CDR3aa: CASSVEGGGSFYNEQFF
CDR3nt: TGTGCCAGCAGTGTTGAGGGGGGGGGTTCCTTCTACAATGAGCAGTTCTTC

abundance: many
d_gene: TRBD2
j_gene: TRBJ2-1
v_gene: TRBV20-1
CDR3aa: CSASVLAGQINEQFF
CDR3nt: TGCAGTGCTAGTGTTCTAGCGGGGCAAATCAATGAGCAGTTCTTC

abundance: NA
d_gene: NA
j_gene: TRBJ1-1
v_gene: TRBV6-1
CDR3aa: CASSYQGSGTEAFF
CDR3nt: TGTGCCAGCAGTTATCAGGGATCGGGTACTGAAGCTTTCTTT

abundance: many
d_gene: TRBD1
j_gene: TRBJ2-7
v_gene: TRBV12-3/TRBV12-4
CDR3aa: CASSLTRGWGPGGDYEQYF
CDR3nt: TGTGCCAGCAGTTTGACGCGGGGCTGGGGGCCAGGGGGCGACTACGAGCAGTACTTC

abundance: many
d_gene: NA
j_gene: TRBJ1-2
v_gene: TRBV9
CDR3aa: CASSVAREMAYGYTF
CDR3nt: TGTGCCAGCAGCGTAGCACGAGAAATGGCCTATGGCTACACCTTC

abundance: many
d_gene: NA
j_gene: TRBJ2-7
v_gene: TRBV7-2
CDR3aa: CASSLPGRSYEQYF
CDR3nt: TGTGCCAGCAGCTTACCAGGGCGATCCTACGAGCAGTACTTC

abundance: NA
d_gene: NA
j_gene: TRBJ2-6
v_gene: TRBV20-1
CDR3aa: CSAFRVSGANVLTF
CDR3nt: TGCAGTGCCTTCAGGGTGTCTGGGGCCAACGTCCTGACTTTC

abundance: few
d_gene: NA
j_gene: TRBJ2-4
v_gene: TRBV5-8
CDR3aa: CASSLFEGMDIQYF
CDR3nt: TGTGCCAGCAGCTTGTTTGAGGGGATGGACATTCAGTACTTC

abundance: NA
d_gene: TRBD1
j_gene: TRBJ1-2
v_gene: TRBV12-3/TRBV12-4
CDR3aa: CASSFQGARDYGYTF
CDR3nt: TGTGCCAGCAGTTTTCAGGGGGCGCGAGACTATGGCTACACCTTC

abundance: NA
d_gene: NA
j_gene: TRBJ2-5
v_gene: TRBV9
CDR3aa: CASSVELAEETQYF
CDR3nt: TGTGCCAGCAGCGTAGAGTTGGCAGAAGAGACCCAGTACTTC

abundance: NA
d_gene: NA
j_gene: TRBJ1-5
v_gene: TRBV29-1
CDR3aa: CSVAGGGQPQHF
CDR3nt: TGCAGCGTTGCGGGGGGCGGGCAGCCCCAGCATTTT

abundance: few
d_gene: NA
j_gene: TRBJ1-4
v_gene: TRBV7-2
CDR3aa: CASSLRGATTNEKLFF
CDR3nt: TGTGCCAGCAGCTTAAGGGGGGCCACAACTAATGAAAAACTGTTTTTT

abundance: NA
d_gene: NA
j_gene: TRBJ1-2
v_gene: TRBV19
CDR3aa: CASSIDRDGDYGYTF
CDR3nt: TGTGCCAGTAGTATAGACAGGGACGGGGACTATGGCTACACCTTC

abundance: few
d_gene: TRBD1
j_gene: TRBJ2-2
v_gene: TRBV2
CDR3aa: CASSKDRGPVGELFF
CDR3nt: TGTGCCAGCAGTAAGGACAGGGGGCCGGTCGGGGAGCTGTTTTTT

abundance: few
d_gene: NA
j_gene: TRBJ2-3
v_gene: TRBV27
CDR3aa: CASSPVAQRQSNTQYF
CDR3nt: TGTGCCAGCAGCCCCGTGGCCCAACGACAGAGCAATACGCAGTATTTT

abundance: many
d_gene: TRBD2
j_gene: TRBJ2-5
v_gene: TRBV3-1
CDR3aa: CASSQVGGQETQYF
CDR3nt: TGTGCCAGCAGCCAAGTGGGGGGGCAAGAGACCCAGTACTTC

abundance: NA
d_gene: NA
j_gene: TRBJ1-4
v_gene: TRBV6-1
CDR3aa: CASSATAGEFLAWEKLFF
CDR3nt: TGTGCCAGCAGTGCCACTGCGGGGGAATTTCTGGCGTGGGAAAAACTGTTTTTT

abundance: NA
d_gene: NA
j_gene: TRBJ2-7
v_gene: TRBV7-8
CDR3aa: CASSRGGTGPYEQYF
CDR3nt: TGTGCCAGCAGCCGGGGGGGGACAGGGCCATACGAGCAGTACTTC

abundance: NA
d_gene: NA
j_gene: TRBJ1-2
v_gene: TRBV4-1
CDR3aa: CASSQPDRALGYTF
CDR3nt: TGCGCCAGCAGCCAACCCGACAGAGCGCTTGGCTACACCTTC

abundance: few
d_gene: NA
j_gene: TRBJ1-5
v_gene: TRBV20-1
CDR3aa: CSARSNQPQHF
CDR3nt: TGCAGTGCTAGGAGCAATCAGCCCCAGCATTTT

abundance: once
d_gene: TRBD1
j_gene: TRBJ2-6
v_gene: TRBV20-1
CDR3aa: CSAQTGAGTNVLTF
CDR3nt: TGCAGTGCGCAGACAGGGGCTGGGACCAACGTCCTGACTTTC

abundance: NA
d_gene: TRBD1
j_gene: TRBJ1-4
v_gene: TRBV15
CDR3aa: CATSGRTGANEKLFF
CDR3nt: TGTGCCACCAGCGGACGGACAGGGGCTAATGAAAAACTGTTTTTT

abundance: many
d_gene: NA
j_gene: TRBJ1-2
v_gene: TRBV30
CDR3aa: CARTGEGPATF
CDR3nt: TGTGCCCGGACCGGGGAGGGGCCGGCCACCTTC

abundance: NA
d_gene: NA
j_gene: TRBJ1-1
v_gene: TRBV5-6
CDR3aa: CASSFGRLNTEAFF
CDR3nt: TGTGCCAGCAGCTTCGGCAGATTGAACACTGAAGCTTTCTTT

abundance: NA
d_gene: TRBD1
j_gene: TRBJ1-4
v_gene: TRBV6-5
CDR3aa: CASSYQSRQGGEKLFF
CDR3nt: TGTGCCAGCAGTTACCAATCGAGACAGGGAGGCGAAAAACTGTTTTTT

abundance: NA
d_gene: NA
j_gene: TRBJ1-4
v_gene: TRBV6-5
CDR3aa: CASSYSFGRYATNEKLFF
CDR3nt: TGTGCCAGCAGTTACTCTTTTGGACGGTATGCAACTAATGAAAAACTGTTTTTT

abundance: many
d_gene: TRBD1
j_gene: TRBJ1-4
v_gene: TRBV18
CDR3aa: CATRDRGDEKLFF
CDR3nt: TGTGCCACCCGGGACAGGGGAGATGAAAAACTGTTTTTT

abundance: NA
d_gene: TRBD1
j_gene: TRBJ2-7
v_gene: TRBV12-3/TRBV12-4
CDR3aa: CASSTGDDEQYF
CDR3nt: TGTGCCAGCAGCACAGGGGACGACGAGCAGTACTTC

abundance: few
d_gene: TRBD1
j_gene: TRBJ2-7
v_gene: TRBV6-1
CDR3aa: CASSARQGKGYEQYF
CDR3nt: TGTGCCAGCAGTGCCCGACAGGGGAAGGGCTACGAGCAGTACTTC

abundance: many
d_gene: NA
j_gene: TRBJ1-6
v_gene: TRBV20-1
CDR3aa: CSAGQGAGPYNSPLHF
CDR3nt: TGCAGTGCTGGACAAGGAGCCGGGCCCTATAATTCACCCCTCCACTTT

abundance: NA
d_gene: NA
j_gene: TRBJ1-1
v_gene: TRBV4-1
CDR3aa: CASSQARDDTEAFF
CDR3nt: TGCGCCAGCAGCCAAGCCAGGGACGACACTGAAGCTTTCTTT